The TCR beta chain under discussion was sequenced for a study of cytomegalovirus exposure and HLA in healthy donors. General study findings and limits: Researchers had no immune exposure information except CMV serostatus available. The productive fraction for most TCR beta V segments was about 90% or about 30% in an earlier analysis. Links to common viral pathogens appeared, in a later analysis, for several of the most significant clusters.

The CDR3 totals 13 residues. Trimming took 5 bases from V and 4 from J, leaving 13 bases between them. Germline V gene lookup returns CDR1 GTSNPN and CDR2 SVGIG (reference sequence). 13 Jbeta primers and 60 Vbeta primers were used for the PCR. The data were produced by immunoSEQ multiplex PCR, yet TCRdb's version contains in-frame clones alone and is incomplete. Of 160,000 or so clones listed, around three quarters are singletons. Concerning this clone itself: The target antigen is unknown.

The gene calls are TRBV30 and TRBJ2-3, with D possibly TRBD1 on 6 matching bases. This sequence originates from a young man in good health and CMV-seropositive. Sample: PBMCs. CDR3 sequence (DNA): TGTGCCTGGCGTCTAGCAGGGGCAGATACGCAGTATTTT. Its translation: CAWRLAGADTQYF.